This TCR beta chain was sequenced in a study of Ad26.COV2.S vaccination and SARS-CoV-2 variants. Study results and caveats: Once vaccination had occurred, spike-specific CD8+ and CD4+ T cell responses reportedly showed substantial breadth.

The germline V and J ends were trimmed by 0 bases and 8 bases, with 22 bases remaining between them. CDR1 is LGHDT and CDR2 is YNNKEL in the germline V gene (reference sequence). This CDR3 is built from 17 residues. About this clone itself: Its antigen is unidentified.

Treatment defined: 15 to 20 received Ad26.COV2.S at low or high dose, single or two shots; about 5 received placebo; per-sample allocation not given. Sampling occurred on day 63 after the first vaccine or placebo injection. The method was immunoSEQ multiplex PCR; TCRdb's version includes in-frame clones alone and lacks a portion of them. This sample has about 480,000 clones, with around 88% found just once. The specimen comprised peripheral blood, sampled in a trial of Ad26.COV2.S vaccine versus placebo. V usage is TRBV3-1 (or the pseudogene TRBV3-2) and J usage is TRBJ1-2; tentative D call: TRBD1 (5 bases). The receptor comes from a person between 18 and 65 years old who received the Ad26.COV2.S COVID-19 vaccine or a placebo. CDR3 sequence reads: CASSQEVIVGREGGYTF. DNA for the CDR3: TGTGCCAGCAGCCAAGAGGTTATTGTGGGCAGGGAGGGCGGCTACACCTTC.